The sequence of this T cell receptor (beta chain) was determined in a study of identical twins (dated by TCRdb to about 2016). Background for the entire study: To test whether fetal clonotypes persist, the study used deep sequencing on TCR alpha and beta repertoires from monozygotic twins, unrelated adults of various ages, and cord blood. To rule out contamination, the twin experiments were replicated at different times with different library preparation protocols.

Every donor in the study was a healthy Caucasian. The library was produced with 5' RACE. Sequencer: Illumina HiSeq 2000. A universal primer binding site was added through template switching, and the final cDNA carried a unique molecular identifier so that TCR cDNA molecules could be counted accurately. First-strand cDNA for TCR alpha and beta chains was synthesized from specific primers in the conserved constant-segment region. To control for contamination, every cDNA library was double barcoded, receiving both a SMART-Mk sample barcode and Illumina barcodes. TruSeq adapter sequences along with Illumina sample barcodes were introduced in two successive PCR steps. The TCR alpha and beta cDNA libraries were sequenced on the Illumina HiSeq platform using custom primers. As for how the authors treated the data: MiGEC was used to process raw reads and extract unique molecular identifiers, and MiXCR was used to find CDR3 positions. Recombination models were inferred per individual with the repgenHMM and IGoR tools using an EM algorithm. The analysis of shared clonotypes was done with the tcR package in R, with sharing normalized by the product of cloneset sizes. Out-of-frame nonproductive sequences were analyzed to study raw recombination free of thymic and clonal selection effects. TCRdb reprocessing: public reads trimmed at Q25 with fastp, clones called with MiXCR, in-frame beta chains kept. Every entry covers one CDR3 protein and lists the most common genes and DNA from its rows. The V and J calls, along with clone size, are taken from TCRdb and not from the paper's own processing. The sample contains 1.5 million to 2 million distinct CDR3 sequences, around 29% of them found a single time. Together, the top ten hold about 0.27% of the sample.

In this sample, this clonotype turned up a few times. Its binding antigen is unknown. No base qualities exist here, and no much larger clone lies one base off it. What the authors observed across the whole study: Conclusions relied on cross-sectional statistical analysis, since the same donors could not be followed over many years. Fewer insertions were carried by abundant cord blood beta clonotypes, a similar but weaker trend appeared in young adult naive repertoires, and no such trend appeared in memory repertoires. Compared with coincidental sharing between unrelated individuals, out-of-frame TCR alpha sequences shared between twins showed an excess of sequences with low generation probability. In beta out-of-frame sequences, excess twin sharing was weaker, because having fewer shared sequences lowered the signal-to-noise ratio. Out-of-frame TCR alpha sharing in monozygotic twins was systematically underestimated by recombination models, whereas sharing between unrelated individuals was in agreement with the recombination models. Invariant T cells such as MAIT and iNKT could partly confound zero-insertion analyses, though diverse VJ usage argued against this for most clonotypes.

Input material: cord blood. The sequence was obtained from a newborn girl in good health.

The CDR3 protein sequence reads: CAISPERALLYEQYF. The DNA sequence is given as TGTGCCATCAGTCCGGAGAGGGCCCTGCTCTACGAGCAGTACTTC. The rearranged chain carries TRBV10-3 and TRBJ2-7; the D gene is perhaps TRBD2, on 5 matching bases. From a lookup of the germline V gene, CDR1 and CDR2 are ENHRY and SYGVKD. The CDR3 has 15 amino acids, counting the end cysteine and phenylalanine. Of all the DNA, just the CDR3 is kept, 45 bases in frame from base 1. V is pared back by 5 bases and J by 3 bases, with 17 bases lying between the germline termini.